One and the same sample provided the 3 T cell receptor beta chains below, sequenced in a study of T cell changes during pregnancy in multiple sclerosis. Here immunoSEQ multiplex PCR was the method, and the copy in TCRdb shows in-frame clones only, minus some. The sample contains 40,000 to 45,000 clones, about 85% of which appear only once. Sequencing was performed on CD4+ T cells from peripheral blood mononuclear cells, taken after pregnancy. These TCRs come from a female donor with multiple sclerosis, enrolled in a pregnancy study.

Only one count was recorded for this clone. This CDR3 is CASSSGQPGNTIYF. The CDR3 coding sequence is TGTGCCAGCAGCTCCGGACAGCCGGGAAACACCATATATTTT. V is TRBV7-9 and J is TRBJ1-3, with D perhaps TRBD1 (6 bases). V dropped 4 bases and J dropped 4 bases, with 11 bases sitting between them. This CDR3 is 14 amino acids long. Germline V gene data show CDR1 as SEHNR and CDR2 as FQNEAQ (reference sequence).

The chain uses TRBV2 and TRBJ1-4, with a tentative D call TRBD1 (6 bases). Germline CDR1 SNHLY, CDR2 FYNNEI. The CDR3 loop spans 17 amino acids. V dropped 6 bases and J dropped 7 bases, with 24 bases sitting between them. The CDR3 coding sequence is TGTGCCAGCAGCTACACCCGAAACGGGGGGCTTGGTGAAAAACTGTTTTTT. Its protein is CASSYTRNGGLGEKLFF.

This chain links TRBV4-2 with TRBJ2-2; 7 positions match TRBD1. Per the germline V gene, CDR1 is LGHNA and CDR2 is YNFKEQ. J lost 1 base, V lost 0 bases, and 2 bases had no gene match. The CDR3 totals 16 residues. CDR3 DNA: TGTGCCAGCAGCCAAGAGACAGGGAGGAACACCGGGGAGCTGTTTTTT. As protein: CASSQETGRNTGELFF.